This T cell receptor (beta chain) came from a study of blood T cell repertoires in COVID-19. Recovered status in Cohort 3 required two negative PCRs, clearance, or symptom resolution. CDR1 and CDR2 (germline): KGHDR, SFDVKD. The CDR3 runs 12 residues. V dropped 9 bases and J dropped 8; count of bases not matched to a gene: 8. The method was immunoSEQ multiplex PCR; TCRdb's version includes in-frame clones alone and lacks a portion of them. The data show about 160,000 clones, 82% seen once. The sample was PBMCs or T cells enriched from blood (not recorded which). The V gene is TRBV24-1, the J gene TRBJ1-2; 7 positions agree with TRBD1. This TCR came from a man aged 60-69 years who had recovered from COVID-19. The CDR3 reads CATSRDSRGYTF. CDR3 in DNA: TGTGCCACCTCCCGGGACAGTCGCGGCTACACCTTC.